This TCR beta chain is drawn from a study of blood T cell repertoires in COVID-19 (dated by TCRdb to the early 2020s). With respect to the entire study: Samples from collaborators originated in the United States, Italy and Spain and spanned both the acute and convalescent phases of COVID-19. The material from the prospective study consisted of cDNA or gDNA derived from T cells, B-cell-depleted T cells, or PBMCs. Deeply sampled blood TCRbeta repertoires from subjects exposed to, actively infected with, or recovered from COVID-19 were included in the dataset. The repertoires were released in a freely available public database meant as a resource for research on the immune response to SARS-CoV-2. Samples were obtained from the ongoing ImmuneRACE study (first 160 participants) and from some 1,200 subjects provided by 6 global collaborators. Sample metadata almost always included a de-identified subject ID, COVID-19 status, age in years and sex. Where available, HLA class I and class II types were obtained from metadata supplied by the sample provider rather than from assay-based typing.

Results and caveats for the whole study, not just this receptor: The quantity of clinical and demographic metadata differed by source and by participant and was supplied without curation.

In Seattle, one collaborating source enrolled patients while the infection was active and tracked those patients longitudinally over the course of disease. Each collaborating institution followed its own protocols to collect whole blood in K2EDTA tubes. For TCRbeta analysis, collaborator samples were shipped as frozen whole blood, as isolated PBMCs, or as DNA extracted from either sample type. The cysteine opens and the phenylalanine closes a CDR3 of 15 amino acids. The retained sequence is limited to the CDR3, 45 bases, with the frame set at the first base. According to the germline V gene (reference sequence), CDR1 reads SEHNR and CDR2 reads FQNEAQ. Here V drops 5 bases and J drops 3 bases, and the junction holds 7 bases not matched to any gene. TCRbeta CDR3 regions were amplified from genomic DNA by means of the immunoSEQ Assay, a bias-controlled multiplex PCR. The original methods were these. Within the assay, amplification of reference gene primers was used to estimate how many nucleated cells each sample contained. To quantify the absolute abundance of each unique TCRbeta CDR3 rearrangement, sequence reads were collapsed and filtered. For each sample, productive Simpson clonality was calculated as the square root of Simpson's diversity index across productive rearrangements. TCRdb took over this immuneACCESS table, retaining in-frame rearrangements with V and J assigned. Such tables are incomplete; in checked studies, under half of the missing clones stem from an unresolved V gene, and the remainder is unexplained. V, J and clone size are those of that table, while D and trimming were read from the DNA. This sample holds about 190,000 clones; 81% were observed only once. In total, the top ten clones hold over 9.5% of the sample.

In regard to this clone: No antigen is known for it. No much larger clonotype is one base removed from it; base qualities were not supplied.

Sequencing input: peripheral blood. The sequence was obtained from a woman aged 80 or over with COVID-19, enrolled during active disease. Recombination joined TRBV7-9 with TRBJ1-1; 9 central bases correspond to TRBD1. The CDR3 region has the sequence CASSPGTGRYTEAFF. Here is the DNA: TGTGCCAGCAGCCCAGGGACAGGGAGATACACTGAAGCTTTCTTT.